A single sample is the source of the 26 T cell receptor beta chains below, sequenced in a study of early T cells in non-severe SARS-CoV-2 infection. TCRdb re-analysed the 5' RACE reads in MiXCR, keeping a single row per CDR3 protein. Counted here are about 59,000 distinct CDR3 sequences, more than 10% occurring once; the ten biggest clones make up about 1.5%. The sample comprised whole blood. The receptors here all came from an adult who was a healthcare worker with PCR-confirmed SARS-CoV-2 infection or an uninfected control (not recorded which).

This clonotype was detected many times. The J gene is TRBJ2-1, the V gene TRBV20-1; 8 nucleotides agree with TRBD1. This CDR3 has 15 amino acids. Trimming removed 6 bases from V and 3 bases from J; junction bases left unmatched: 10. Germline CDR1 DFQATT, CDR2 SNEGSKA (reference sequence). The CDR3 DNA reads as TGCAGTGCGACCGGAACAGGACAGGGCTACAATGAGCAGTTCTTC. Amino acids: CSATGTGQGYNEQFF.

This clonotype was picked up many times. Written as DNA, the CDR3 is TGTGCCAGCAGCGTCCAGGCAACTAGCGGGGGCTACGAGCAGTACTTC. Its protein is CASSVQATSGGYEQYF. V usage is TRBV9 and J usage is TRBJ2-7; TRBD2 aligns across 11 bases. The CDR3 is 16 residues long. Germline lookup yields CDR1 SGDLS and CDR2 YYNGEE. J gave up 3 bases and V 2 bases, and 7 bases lay outside the gene matches.

This clonotype was observed many times. The chain links TRBV9 to TRBJ2-3; D not resolved. Germline assignment: CDR1 SGDLS and CDR2 YYNGEE. V was trimmed by 0 bases and J by 3 bases, leaving 8 bases between them. The CDR3 is made up of 14 amino acids. CDR3 protein: CASSVEPITDTQYF. For the CDR3, the DNA is TGTGCCAGCAGCGTAGAACCCATTACAGATACGCAGTATTTT.

The CDR3 bases are TGTGCCAGTACCCCAGGTGGGGCGCCCCAAGAGACCCAGTACTTC. Amino acid sequence: CASTPGGAPQETQYF. The chain joins TRBV19 to TRBJ2-5; possible D gene TRBD1, 5 bases. Per the germline V gene, CDR1 is LNHDA and CDR2 is SQIVND (reference sequence). The CDR3 contains 15 residues. V gave up 7 bases and J gave up 1 base, with 16 bases separating them.

The table lists this clonotype with a few counts. The chain employs TRBV6-2 or TRBV6-3 and TRBJ2-1; D perhaps matches TRBD2 (6 bases). CDR1 is MNHEY, CDR2 SVGEGT, per germline. The CDR3 runs to 13 residues. The germline V and J ends were trimmed by 8 bases and 5 bases, with 13 bases remaining between them. CDR3 amino acids: CASSRDSHNEQFF. In DNA form, the CDR3 reads TGTGCCAGCTCCCGGGACTCACACAATGAGCAGTTCTTC.

The CDR3 loop reads CASSLDLGRGNIQYF. The CDR3, as DNA: TGCGCCAGCAGCTTGGATCTGGGCAGGGGAAACATTCAGTACTTC. The chain employs TRBV5-1 and TRBJ2-4; D might be TRBD1 (6 bases). The CDR3 consists of 15 residues. The germline gives CDR1 SGHRS, CDR2 YFSETQ. The V end was cut by 0 bases, the J end by 6 bases, with 13 bases between.

As for this clonotype: Germline is not matched at one junction end, which may reflect a read error. This chain joins TRBV11-2 and TRBJ2-3; D is uncertain. Germline values: CDR1 SGHAT, CDR2 FQNNGV. The CDR3 covers 14 residues. The CDR3 here is CVSSLGPGADTQYF. CDR3 sequence (DNA): TGTGTCAGCAGCTTAGGGCCGGGCGCAGATACGCAGTATTTT.

This clonotype showed up many times. The rearrangement joins TRBV12-3 or TRBV12-4 to TRBJ1-1; D is unclear. This CDR3 is built from 13 residues. The V end lost 4 bases, the J end lost 1 base, and 7 bases lay between the germline ends. The CDR3 coding sequence is TGTGCCAGCAGTTGGGCCTCGAACACTGAAGCTTTCTTT. This encodes CASSWASNTEAFF.

This rearrangement joins TRBV5-1 to TRBJ2-7; TRBD1 matches at 9 bases. The ends lost 0 bases at V and 7 bases at J; junction bases unmatched: 5. The CDR3 totals 14 residues. Germline V gene data show CDR1 as SGHRS and CDR2 as YFSETQ. CDR3: CASSLGDRVREQYF. In nucleotides, the CDR3 is TGCGCCAGCAGCTTGGGGGACAGGGTCCGGGAGCAGTACTTC.

This clonotype has ten or more counts. J is TRBJ2-7 and V is TRBV20-1; no clear D. The CDR3 covers 13 residues. The germline gives CDR1 DFQATT, CDR2 SNEGSKA (reference sequence). Deletions cut 2 bases from V and 3 bases from J, with 11 bases between. CDR3 protein: CSARQPTGYEQYF. The CDR3 bases are TGCAGTGCTAGACAGCCGACTGGCTACGAGCAGTACTTC.

This clonotype occurred a few times. The chain couples TRBV7-2 to TRBJ2-5; D is possibly TRBD1 (5 bases). Germline CDR1 and CDR2: SGHTA and FQGNSA. V was clipped by 5 bases and J by 7 bases, with 17 bases between them. The CDR3 has 14 amino acids. This CDR3 reads CASSQDRGIPTQYF. CDR3 DNA sequence: TGTGCCAGCAGCCAAGATAGGGGAATTCCGACCCAGTACTTC.

This clonotype was seen only a few times. The CDR3 region is CASSELAGGRTGELFF. Here the CDR3 DNA reads TGTGCCAGCAGTGAATTGGCGGGGGGTCGCACCGGGGAGCTGTTTTTT. The chain joins TRBV6-1 to TRBJ2-2, with 8 positions matching TRBD2. There are 16 residues in the CDR3. V was clipped by 2 bases and J by 4 bases; unmatched bases: 6. Germline assignment: CDR1 MNHNS and CDR2 SASEGT.

A few counts support this clonotype. In nucleotides, the CDR3 is TGCAGCGCCACGGGGGGAAATCCTGGGGCCAACGTCCTGACTTTC. It is translated as CSATGGNPGANVLTF. The chain recombines TRBV29-1 with TRBJ2-6, with TRBD2 identical over 7 bases. Germline CDR1 SQVTM, CDR2 ANQGSEA. This CDR3 is built from 15 residues. V was clipped by 7 bases and J by 2 bases; unmatched bases: 8.

This clonotype was counted many times. The chain uses TRBV18 and TRBJ1-3; D not resolved. Germline CDR1 KGHSH, CDR2 LQKENI. The CDR3 spans 12 residues. V was pared by 0 bases and J by 6 bases, with 3 bases between. CDR3 in DNA: TGTGCCAGCTCACCACCGATAAACACCATATATTTT. Protein product: CASSPPINTIYF.

The chain joins TRBV11-2 to TRBJ2-7, with TRBD1 matching 8 bases. Germline CDR1 reads SGHAT; CDR2 reads FQNNGV. CDR3 length equals 14 residues. V trimming: 5 bases; J trimming: 6 bases; junction bases outside the gene matches: 9. CDR3 residues: CASSTRGPMTEQYF. DNA for the CDR3: TGTGCCAGCAGCACCAGGGGGCCCATGACCGAGCAGTACTTC.

This chain uses TRBV20-1 with TRBJ2-7, with D possibly matching TRBD2 (6 bases). The CDR3 has 14 amino acids. CDR1 is DFQATT and CDR2 is SNEGSKA in the germline V gene (reference sequence). Between the trimmed V and J ends, which lost 6 bases and 6 bases, there was a span of 21 bases. The CDR3 DNA sequence: TGCAGTGCAAGGGGAGGTCAAGTGTTCGGCGAGCAGTACTTC. The encoded protein is CSARGGQVFGEQYF.

This clonotype was recorded many times. This rearrangement joins TRBV10-2 to TRBJ2-3, with D tentatively TRBD1 (5 bases). The germline gives CDR1 WSHSY, CDR2 SAAADI. There are 15 residues in the CDR3. Trimming removed 4 bases from V and 0 bases from J, with 11 bases in between. CDR3 DNA: TGCGCCAGCAGTGTTTGGAGACAGAGCACAGATACGCAGTATTTT. Its translation is CASSVWRQSTDTQYF.

This clonotype has at least ten counts. The rearrangement joins TRBV6-5 to TRBJ1-1; D not certain. From germline, CDR1 is MNHEY and CDR2 SVGAGI. The CDR3 covers 17 residues. V lost 6 bases, J lost 0 bases, and 20 bases lay in between. CDR3 amino acids: CASSPLAPVLMNTEAFF. As DNA, the CDR3 is TGTGCCAGCAGCCCCCTTGCACCCGTCCTAATGAACACTGAAGCTTTCTTT.

This clonotype was seen repeatedly, ten times or more. This chain uses TRBV29-1 with TRBJ1-1; D not certain. Between the trimmed V and J ends, which lost 6 bases and 0 bases, there was a span of 17 bases. Germline V lookup: CDR1 SQVTM, CDR2 ANQGSEA. CDR3 length: 15 amino acids. CDR3 coding DNA: TGCAGCGTACGGACCGTGGAGGTTTTGAACACTGAAGCTTTCTTT. Translated: CSVRTVEVLNTEAFF.

This clonotype was seen at least ten times. The chain has TRBV27 and TRBJ2-1; 8 nucleotides agree with TRBD2. This CDR3 is 15 amino acids long. CDR1 MNHEY and CDR2 SMNVEV come from the germline V gene (reference sequence). J was trimmed by 1 base and V by 6 bases; bases with no gene match: 5. The DNA for the CDR3 is TGTGCCAGCAGAAAGAGCGGGGGTTCCTACAATGAGCAGTTCTTC. This encodes CASRKSGGSYNEQFF.

This clonotype has ten or more counts. V gene TRBV3-1 combines with J gene TRBJ1-2; D is unresolved. With 1 base removed from V and 5 bases from J, the gap between germline ends came to 14 bases. Germline values: CDR1 LGHDT, CDR2 YNNKEL (reference sequence). CDR3 length: 15 amino acids. The chain's CDR3 is CASSQVGSGGYGYTF. The CDR3 DNA reads TGTGCCAGCAGCCAAGTTGGCAGCGGTGGGTATGGCTACACCTTC. Full variable domain (outside the CDR3, taken from reference TRBV3-1 and TRBJ1-2): DTAVSQTPKYLVTQMGNDKSIKCEQNLGHDTMYWYKQDSKKFLKIMFSYNNKELIINETVPNRFSPKSPDKAHLNLHINSLELGDSAVYFCASSQVGSGGYGYTFGSGTRLTVV.

In this sample, this clonotype turned up many times. This rearrangement joins TRBV9 to TRBJ2-2, with D tentatively TRBD1 (6 bases). This CDR3 region has 16 residues. Germline CDR1 reads SGDLS; CDR2 reads YYNGEE. Trimming cost V 4 bases and J 2 bases, with 15 bases left between them. The CDR3 here is CASSPQTGVNTGELFF. In DNA form, the CDR3 reads TGTGCCAGCAGCCCACAGACAGGAGTTAACACCGGGGAGCTGTTTTTT.

A few counts support this clonotype. This chain connects TRBV3-1 to TRBJ1-2; D call uncertain. Germline CDR1 reads LGHDT; CDR2 reads YNNKEL (reference sequence). Trimming took off 1 base at V and 2 bases at J, with 2 bases between the two ends. CDR3 length: 12 residues. The CDR3, as DNA: TGTGCCAGCAGCCAAGTAAACTATGGCTACACCTTC. Amino acid sequence: CASSQVNYGYTF.

This clonotype came up many times. The chain has TRBV20-1 and TRBJ2-5, with 11 bases aligning to TRBD2. From germline, CDR1 is DFQATT and CDR2 SNEGSKA (reference sequence). Trimming took 5 bases from V and 5 from J; bases not matched to a gene: 10. This CDR3 is 15 amino acids long. The CDR3 reads CSAPRLAGTGETQYF. CDR3 in DNA: TGCAGTGCTCCCCGACTAGCGGGGACTGGGGAGACCCAGTACTTC.

This clonotype appeared many times. The chain has TRBV30 and TRBJ2-7; 11 bases map to TRBD1. CDR1 is GTSNPN and CDR2 is SVGIG in the germline V gene (reference sequence). Trimming cost V 4 bases and J 2 bases; bases outside gene matches: 4. The CDR3 spans 14 residues. The CDR3 protein is CAWTGQGAAYEQYF. The CDR3 DNA sequence: TGTGCCTGGACCGGACAGGGGGCAGCCTACGAGCAGTACTTC.

A note on this clonotype: Being one base from a much bigger clone, this may be a read error. The conserved final phenylalanine or tryptophan is absent from the CDR3, which likely points to a read error. CDR3 in amino acids: CATRDRGPQETQYY. As DNA, the CDR3 is TGTGCCACCCGGGACAGGGGGCCCCAAGAGACCCAGTACTAC. The chain couples TRBV10-3 to TRBJ2-5; 12 positions agree with TRBD1. The length of the CDR3 is 14 residues. The V and J ends lost 10 bases and 1 base, in that order; junction bases with no gene match: 4. The germline V gene encodes CDR1 ENHRY and CDR2 SYGVKD.